These 32 T cell receptor beta chains were sequenced from one sample in a study of T cell changes during pregnancy in multiple sclerosis (dated by TCRdb to between 2017 and 2020). Library preparation was by the immunoSEQ multiplex PCR assay. Entries here come from immuneACCESS through TCRdb and include only in-frame sequences with V and J called. Some clones fail to appear in such tables; in the studies checked, an unresolved V gene covers under half of the shortfall, and the cause of the remainder is unknown. The table for this sample lists under 100,000 clones; more than 85% of them were counted only once. The top ten constitute 1.5% to 2% of the sample. The sequenced sample was peripheral blood, obtained in the first trimester of pregnancy. Receptors were obtained from a female donor in good health, enrolled as a control in a pregnancy study.

The sample holds a few counts of this clone. This chain connects TRBV28 to TRBJ1-5, with D maybe TRBD1 (6 bases). The V gene lost 6 bases and the J gene lost 3 bases, with 9 bases spanning the gap. CDR1 MDHEN and CDR2 SYDVKM come from the germline V gene. This CDR3 has 13 residues. In nucleotides, the CDR3 is TGTGCCAGCAGGGGGGACACCAATCAGCCCCAGCATTTT. Protein sequence: CASRGDTNQPQHF.

DNA of the CDR3: TGTGCCAGCAGCCGGGACATTCTTAGGGTGGACTATGGCTACACCTTC. Translation gives CASSRDILRVDYGYTF. The chain has TRBV5-6 and TRBJ1-2, with a possible D match to TRBD1 (6 bases). The V gene lost 4 bases and the J gene lost 3 bases, with 19 bases spanning the gap. Germline-derived CDR1 and CDR2 are SGHDT and YYEEEE. CDR3 length equals 16 residues.

The DNA of the CDR3 is TGTGCCAGCAGTCGACAGGGAACCCAGTACTTC. Its translation: CASSRQGTQYF. The V and J genes are TRBV7-9 and TRBJ2-5, with 7 positions matching TRBD1. This CDR3 is built from 11 residues. Germline V gene sequence: CDR1 SEHNR, CDR2 FQNEAQ (reference sequence). J gave up 8 bases and V 6 bases, and 3 bases lay outside the gene matches.

This chain connects TRBV4-2 to TRBJ1-1; 11 positions agree with TRBD1. The CDR3 runs to 17 residues. The germline V gene has CDR1 LGHNA and CDR2 YNFKEQ. J lost 0 bases, V lost 1 base, and 4 bases had no gene match. The CDR3 loop reads CASSQVGTGGLNTEAFF. The CDR3 bases are TGTGCCAGCAGCCAAGTTGGGACAGGGGGGTTGAACACTGAAGCTTTCTTT.

V is TRBV9 and J is TRBJ2-7; possible D gene TRBD1, 5 bases. The germline V gene has CDR1 SGDLS and CDR2 YYNGEE. This CDR3 has 14 residues. The V gene lost 0 bases and the J gene lost 5 bases, with 12 bases spanning the gap. CDR3 region: CASSVGGAPDEQYF. The CDR3 DNA is TGTGCCAGCAGCGTAGGTGGGGCGCCCGACGAGCAGTACTTC.

This chain joins TRBV2 and TRBJ1-4; D is perhaps TRBD1 (5 bases). This CDR3 spans 14 amino acids. Trimming took off 2 bases at V and 8 bases at J, with 12 bases between the two ends. From germline, CDR1 is SNHLY and CDR2 FYNNEI. This chain's CDR3 is CASSEFGGREKLFF. The CDR3 DNA follows: TGTGCCAGCAGTGAATTCGGGGGTAGAGAAAAACTGTTTTTT.

This clone was seen more than once but under ten times. The chain employs TRBV5-4 and TRBJ1-1; 7 nucleotides agree with TRBD1. The germline V gene has CDR1 SGHNT and CDR2 YYREEE (reference sequence). J lost 1 base, V lost 5 bases, and 5 bases had no gene match. This CDR3 spans 14 amino acids. As DNA, the CDR3 is TGTGCCAGCAGAGGGGACAGCCCGAACACTGAAGCTTTCTTT. Its protein product is CASRGDSPNTEAFF.

The chain uses TRBV6-1 and TRBJ1-2; D not resolved. V was shortened by 2 bases and J by 4 bases, with 11 bases between the two germline ends. The CDR3 contains 14 residues. In germline, CDR1 is MNHNS, CDR2 SASEGT. In nucleotides, the CDR3 is TGTGCCAGCAGTGAAAAAAACAGCTTCTATGGCTACACCTTC. Encoded protein: CASSEKNSFYGYTF.

The chain joins TRBV12-5 to TRBJ2-5; no reliable D call. From germline, CDR1 is LGHNT and CDR2 FRNRAP. V shed 6 bases and J shed 0 bases, with 11 bases lying between them. The CDR3 has 14 amino acids. This CDR3 is CASGMHQYQETQYF. The CDR3 DNA follows: TGTGCTAGTGGCATGCATCAGTACCAAGAGACCCAGTACTTC.

The V call is TRBV18, the J call TRBJ2-7; D gene uncertain. V shed 2 bases and J shed 3 bases, with 11 bases lying between them. The germline gives CDR1 KGHSH, CDR2 LQKENI. This CDR3 is 14 amino acids long. CDR3 sequence reads: CASSPDTGDYEQYF. CDR3 nucleotides: TGTGCCAGCTCACCAGATACCGGAGACTACGAGCAGTACTTC.

This clone has only a few counts. The chain employs TRBV6-5 and TRBJ1-5; 8 nucleotides match TRBD1. Germline CDR1 and CDR2: MNHEY and SVGAGI. V lost 6 bases and J lost 0; bases outside the gene matches: 4. This CDR3 is 15 amino acids long. As DNA, the CDR3 is TGTGCCAGCAGACGGGACAGGATTAGCAATCAGCCCCAGCATTTT. Its translation: CASRRDRISNQPQHF.

This clone appeared a single time. The chain has TRBV5-1 and TRBJ1-2, with 7 bases aligning to TRBD1. In germline, CDR1 is SGHRS, CDR2 YFSETQ. V shed 3 bases, J shed 3 bases, and the junction held 8 bases outside the gene matches. The CDR3 is 15 residues long. The CDR3 loop reads CASSSQGGSDYGYTF. The CDR3 DNA sequence: TGCGCCAGCAGCTCCCAGGGGGGAAGTGACTATGGCTACACCTTC.

The V gene is TRBV4-3, the J gene TRBJ1-4; unclear D gene. Trimming stripped 0 bases from V and 5 bases from J, with 7 bases between. Germline lookup yields CDR1 LGHNA and CDR2 YSLEER. The CDR3 runs to 14 residues. The CDR3 sequence: CASSQDLENEKLFF. The DNA of the CDR3 is TGCGCCAGCAGCCAAGATCTTGAGAATGAAAAACTGTTTTTT.

This clone appeared once. V usage is TRBV11-2 and J usage is TRBJ2-5; tentative D call: TRBD2 (7 bases). Germline V gene data show CDR1 as SGHAT and CDR2 as FQNNGV. The V gene lost 7 bases and the J gene lost 3 bases, with 24 bases spanning the gap. The length of the CDR3 is 17 residues. The CDR3 DNA is TGTGCCAGCACCAAGGGTGCGGGGGCCGGCCTAAAAGAGACCCAGTACTTC. This codes for CASTKGAGAGLKETQYF.

The chain employs TRBV6-6 and TRBJ2-2; the D gene is possibly TRBD2 (5 bases). CDR3 length: 13 amino acids. Trimming cost V 7 bases and J 6 bases, with 12 bases left between them. CDR1 MNHNY and CDR2 SVGAGI come from the germline V gene (reference sequence). CDR3 residues: CASNGEKAGELFF. DNA for the CDR3: TGTGCCAGCAACGGGGAGAAGGCCGGGGAGCTGTTTTTT.

The rearrangement links TRBV18 to TRBJ2-3; D not certain. In germline, CDR1 is KGHSH, CDR2 LQKENI. The CDR3 has 11 amino acids. V was trimmed by 6 bases and J by 2 bases, leaving 3 bases between them. DNA for the CDR3: TGTGCCAGCTCCCTCACAGATACGCAGTATTTT. The encoded protein is CASSLTDTQYF.

This chain links TRBV7-9 with TRBJ1-3, with TRBD1 matching over 11 bases. This CDR3 has 15 residues. The germline gives CDR1 SEHNR, CDR2 FQNEAQ (reference sequence). V lost 3 bases to trimming and J lost 4 bases; unmatched junction nucleotides: 2. CDR3 protein: CASSLGTGGGNTIYF. The CDR3 nucleotides are TGTGCCAGCAGCTTGGGGACAGGGGGAGGAAACACCATATATTTT.

This chain joins TRBV4-3 and TRBJ1-2; no clear D gene. The V gene's germline CDR1 is LGHNA and CDR2 YSLEER. CDR3 size: 14 residues. The germline V and J ends were trimmed by 3 bases and 2 bases, with 10 bases remaining between them. In DNA form, the CDR3 reads TGCGCCAGCAGCCAGTATCGCGAGAACTATGGCTACACCTTC. Protein sequence: CASSQYRENYGYTF.

This clone has a single count. This chain joins TRBV4-2 and TRBJ2-2; 9 bases fit TRBD2. Germline CDR1 and CDR2: LGHNA and YNFKEQ. CDR3 length equals 18 residues. Trimming removed 6 bases from V and 2 bases from J; junction bases left unmatched: 13. The chain's CDR3 is CASRSTISGGPNTGELFF. CDR3 bases: TGTGCCAGCAGATCAACGATAAGCGGGGGGCCAAACACCGGGGAGCTGTTTTTT.

The chain is built from TRBV28 and TRBJ2-3; possibly TRBD1 for D (6 bases). Per the germline V gene, CDR1 is MDHEN and CDR2 is SYDVKM. This CDR3 spans 13 amino acids. Trimming shortened V by 7 bases and J by 1 base, and 9 bases separated the two germline ends. As DNA, the CDR3 is TGTGCCAGCATGAAGGGGGGCACAGATACGCAGTATTTT. Translation gives CASMKGGTDTQYF.

The chain uses TRBV7-2 and TRBJ2-2; TRBD2 matches 9 bases. CDR3 length: 15 residues. Losses at the gene ends were 4 bases for V and 6 bases for J; bases not matched to a gene: 6. CDR1 and CDR2 (germline): SGHTA, FQGNSA. CDR3 sequence: CASSSRGGFPGELFF. CDR3 coding DNA: TGTGCCAGCAGCTCGCGGGGGGGCTTCCCCGGGGAGCTGTTTTTT.

V is TRBV4-3 and J is TRBJ2-2; D perhaps matches TRBD2 (7 bases). CDR3 length: 19 amino acids. Trimming shortened V by 0 bases and J by 6 bases, and 23 bases separated the two germline ends. Germline CDR1 reads LGHNA; CDR2 reads YSLEER. The CDR3, as DNA: TGCGCCAGCAGCCAAGAAATGTTCGGGGGGCTCCAAGAGGCCGGGGAGCTGTTTTTT. Its translation: CASSQEMFGGLQEAGELFF.

J is TRBJ1-1 and V is TRBV7-3; TRBD1 matches at 8 bases. V shed 4 bases and J 1 base; nucleotides not matched to a gene: 2. Germline CDR1 reads SGHTA; CDR2 reads FQGTGA. CDR3 size: 14 residues. For the CDR3, the DNA is TGTGCCAGCAGCTCGGACAGGGCGAACACTGAAGCTTTCTTT. Translation: CASSSDRANTEAFF.

The J gene is TRBJ1-5, the V gene TRBV30, with no clear D. The CDR3 loop spans 14 amino acids. V lost 1 base and J 0 bases, leaving 7 bases between the germline ends. The germline CDR1 and CDR2 sequences are GTSNPN and SVGIG (reference sequence). Here the CDR3 reads CAWSGTNSNQPQHF. The CDR3 DNA sequence: TGTGCCTGGAGTGGCACAAATAGCAATCAGCCCCAGCATTTT.

Note on this clone: A read error may account for a junction end that differs from germline. This chain links TRBV5-6 with TRBJ2-1; tentatively, D is TRBD1 (5 bases). CDR1 and CDR2 from the germline V gene are SGHDT and YYEEEE. The CDR3 is 14 residues long. CDR3 nucleotides: TGTGCCACCAGCCCCAGGGTTGATAGCAATGAGCAGTTCTTC. This translates into CATSPRVDSNEQFF. Full variable domain (rest looked up from reference TRBV5-6 and TRBJ2-1): DAGVTQSPTHLIKTRGQQVTLRCSPKSGHDTVSWYQQALGQGPQFIFQYYEEEERQRGNFPDRFSGHQFPNYSSELNVNALLLGDSALYLCATSPRVDSNEQFFGPGTRLTVL.

The rearrangement joins TRBV5-8 to TRBJ1-5, with 8 bases matching TRBD1. CDR1 is SGHTS, CDR2 YDEGEE, per germline. Trimming took 4 bases from V and 0 from J; bases not matched to a gene: 6. The CDR3 runs 16 residues. The CDR3 sequence is CASSLGQGYSNQPQHF. CDR3 DNA: TGTGCCAGCAGCCTCGGACAGGGATATAGCAATCAGCCCCAGCATTTT.

V gene TRBV19 combines with J gene TRBJ1-5; the D gene is possibly TRBD1 (5 bases). V lost 5 bases and J 6 bases, leaving 14 bases between the germline ends. The CDR3 contains 14 residues. Germline loops: CDR1 LNHDA, CDR2 SQIVND (reference sequence). The CDR3 reads CASSPRRGGQPQHF. The CDR3 DNA reads as TGTGCCAGTAGTCCCCGGCGGGGGGGTCAGCCCCAGCATTTT. Drawing the rest from reference TRBV19 and TRBJ1-5, the complete variable domain is DGGITQSPKYLFRKEGQNVTLSCEQNLNHDAMYWYRQDPGQGLRLIYYSQIVNDFQKGDIAEGYSVSREKKESFPLTVTSAQKNPTAFYLCASSPRRGGQPQHFGDGTRLSIL.

This clone was seen a few times. The gene calls are TRBV18 and TRBJ1-2; D unresolved. The length of the CDR3 is 16 residues. Germline CDR1 reads KGHSH; CDR2 reads LQKENI. The germline V and J ends were trimmed by 0 bases and 1 base, with 12 bases remaining between them. Written as DNA, the CDR3 is TGTGCCAGCTCACCACCGGAGCCGATGGGTAACTATGGCTACACCTTC. It encodes CASSPPEPMGNYGYTF.

This chain connects TRBV4-3 to TRBJ2-1; 8 bases line up with TRBD1. Germline trimming cut 4 bases from V and 2 bases from J; bases unmatched to any gene: 1. The CDR3 contains 14 residues. Per germline, CDR1 LGHNA and CDR2 YSLEER. The CDR3 loop is CASSPGQAYNEQFF. The DNA of the CDR3 is TGCGCCAGCAGCCCGGGACAGGCCTACAATGAGCAGTTCTTC.

The chain employs TRBV7-9 and TRBJ2-1, with 10 bases lining up with TRBD2. Germline loops: CDR1 SEHNR, CDR2 FQNEAQ (reference sequence). Trimming cost V 1 base and J 7 bases; bases outside gene matches: 7. The CDR3 length is 16 residues. The CDR3 DNA is TGTGCCAGCAGCTTAGGGCGAGGACTAGCGGAAAATGAGCAGTTCTTC. This sequence encodes CASSLGRGLAENEQFF.

The chain couples TRBV19 to TRBJ2-3; 8 bases agree with TRBD2. Trimming removed 6 bases from V and 3 bases from J; junction bases left unmatched: 5. Germline CDR1 LNHDA, CDR2 SQIVND (reference sequence). The CDR3 spans 14 residues. CDR3 nucleotides: TGTGCCAGTAGCGATAGCGGGGCTACAGATACGCAGTATTTT. This translates into CASSDSGATDTQYF.

V and J are TRBV7-8 and TRBJ2-2; D ambiguous. With 4 bases removed from V and 6 bases from J, the gap between germline ends came to 6 bases. CDR3 size: 12 residues. CDR1 is SGHVS and CDR2 is FQNEAQ in the germline V gene. CDR3 in amino acids: CASSSSSGELFF. The CDR3 nucleotides are TGTGCCAGCAGCTCTAGTTCCGGGGAGCTGTTTTTT.